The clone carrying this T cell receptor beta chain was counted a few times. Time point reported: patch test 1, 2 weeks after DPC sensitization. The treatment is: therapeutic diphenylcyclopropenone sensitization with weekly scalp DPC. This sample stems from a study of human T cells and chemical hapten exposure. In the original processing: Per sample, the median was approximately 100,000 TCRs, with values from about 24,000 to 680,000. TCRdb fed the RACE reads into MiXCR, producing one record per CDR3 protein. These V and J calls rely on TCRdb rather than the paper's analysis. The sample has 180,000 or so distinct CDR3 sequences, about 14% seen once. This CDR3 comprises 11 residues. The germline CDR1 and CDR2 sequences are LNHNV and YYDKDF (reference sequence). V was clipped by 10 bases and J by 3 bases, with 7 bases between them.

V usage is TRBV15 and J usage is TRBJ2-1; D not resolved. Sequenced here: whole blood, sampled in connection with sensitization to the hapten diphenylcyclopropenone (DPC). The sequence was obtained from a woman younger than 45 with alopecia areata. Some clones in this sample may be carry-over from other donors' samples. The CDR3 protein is CAITHYNEQFF. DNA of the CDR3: TGTGCCATCACACACTACAATGAGCAGTTCTTC.